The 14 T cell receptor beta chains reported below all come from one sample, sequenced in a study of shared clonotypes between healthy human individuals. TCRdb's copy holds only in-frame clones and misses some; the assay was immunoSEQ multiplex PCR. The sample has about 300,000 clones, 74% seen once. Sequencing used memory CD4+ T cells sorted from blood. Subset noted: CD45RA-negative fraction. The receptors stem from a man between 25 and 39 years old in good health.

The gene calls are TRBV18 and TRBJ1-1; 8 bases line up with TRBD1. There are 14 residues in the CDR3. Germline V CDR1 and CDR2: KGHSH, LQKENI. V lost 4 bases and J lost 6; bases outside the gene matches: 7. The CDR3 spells CASSHTTGEAEAFF. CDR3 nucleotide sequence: TGTGCCAGCTCACACACGACAGGGGAGGCTGAAGCTTTCTTT.

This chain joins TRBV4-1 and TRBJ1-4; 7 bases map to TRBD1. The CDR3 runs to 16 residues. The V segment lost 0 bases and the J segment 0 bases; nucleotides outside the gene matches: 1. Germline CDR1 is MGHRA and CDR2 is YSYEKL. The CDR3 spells CASSQDQGATNEKLFF. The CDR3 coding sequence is TGCGCCAGCAGCCAAGATCAGGGGGCAACTAATGAAAAACTGTTTTTT.

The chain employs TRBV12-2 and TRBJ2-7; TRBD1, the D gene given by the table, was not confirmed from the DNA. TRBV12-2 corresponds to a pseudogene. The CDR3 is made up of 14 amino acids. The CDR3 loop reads CASRTLSLLGTEYF. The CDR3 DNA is TGTGCAAGTCGCACCCTCAGCCTGCTAGGGACAGAGTACTTC.

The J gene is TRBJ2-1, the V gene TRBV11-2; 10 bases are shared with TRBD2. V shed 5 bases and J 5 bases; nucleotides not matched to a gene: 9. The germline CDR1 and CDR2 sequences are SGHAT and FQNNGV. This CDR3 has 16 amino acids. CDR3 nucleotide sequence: TGTGCCAGCAGCAAACCCCTAGCGGGAGTTCACAATGAGCAGTTCTTC. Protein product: CASSKPLAGVHNEQFF. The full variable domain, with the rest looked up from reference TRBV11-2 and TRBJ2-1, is EAGVAQSPRYKIIEKRQSVAFWCNPISGHATLYWYQQILGQGPKLLIQFQNNGVVDDSQLPKDRFSAERLKGVDSTLKIQPAKLEDSAVYLCASSKPLAGVHNEQFFGPGTRLTVL.

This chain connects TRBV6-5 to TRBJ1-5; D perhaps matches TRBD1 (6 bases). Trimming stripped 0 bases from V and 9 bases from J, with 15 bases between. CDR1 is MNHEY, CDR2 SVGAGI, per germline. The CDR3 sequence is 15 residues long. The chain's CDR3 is CASSYSKQGSWPQHF. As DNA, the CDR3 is TGTGCCAGCAGTTACTCGAAGCAGGGGTCATGGCCCCAGCATTTT.

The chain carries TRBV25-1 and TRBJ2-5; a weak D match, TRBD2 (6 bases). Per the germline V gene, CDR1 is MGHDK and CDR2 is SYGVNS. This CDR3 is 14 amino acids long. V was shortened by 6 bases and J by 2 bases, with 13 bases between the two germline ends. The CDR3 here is CASRGGGEQETQYF. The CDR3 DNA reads TGTGCCAGCAGGGGAGGAGGTGAGCAAGAGACCCAGTACTTC.

The CDR3 DNA reads TGCGCCAGCCGGAGCGGGAGATCCTACAATGAGCAGTTCTTC. It encodes CASRSGRSYNEQFF. The chain has TRBV5-1 and TRBJ2-1, with TRBD2 matching 8 bases. This CDR3 is built from 14 residues. The V and J ends lost 7 bases and 1 base, in that order; junction bases with no gene match: 4. Germline V gives CDR1 SGHRS, CDR2 YFSETQ.

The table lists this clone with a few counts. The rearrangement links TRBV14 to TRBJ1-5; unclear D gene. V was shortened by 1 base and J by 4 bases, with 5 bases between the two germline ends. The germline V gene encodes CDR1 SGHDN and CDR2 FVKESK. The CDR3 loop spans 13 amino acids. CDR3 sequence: CASSQGVNQPQHF. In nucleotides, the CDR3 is TGTGCCAGCAGCCAAGGGGTAAATCAGCCCCAGCATTTT. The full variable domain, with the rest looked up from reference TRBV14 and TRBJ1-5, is EAGVTQFPSHSVIEKGQTVTLRCDPISGHDNLYWYRRVMGKEIKFLLHFVKESKQDESGMPNNRFLAERTGGTYSTLKVQPAELEDSGVYFCASSQGVNQPQHFGDGTRLSIL.

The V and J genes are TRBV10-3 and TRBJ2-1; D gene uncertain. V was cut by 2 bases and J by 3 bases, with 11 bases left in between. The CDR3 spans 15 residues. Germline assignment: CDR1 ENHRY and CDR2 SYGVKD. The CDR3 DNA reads TGTGCCATCAGTGAGGGGAATGGGTACTACAATGAGCAGTTCTTC. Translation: CAISEGNGYYNEQFF.

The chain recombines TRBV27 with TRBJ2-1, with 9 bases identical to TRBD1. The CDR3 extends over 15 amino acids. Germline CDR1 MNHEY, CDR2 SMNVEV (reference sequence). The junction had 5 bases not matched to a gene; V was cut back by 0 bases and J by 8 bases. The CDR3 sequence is CASSLSSGQGYEQFF. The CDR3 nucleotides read TGTGCCAGCAGTTTATCGTCGGGACAGGGCTATGAGCAGTTCTTC.

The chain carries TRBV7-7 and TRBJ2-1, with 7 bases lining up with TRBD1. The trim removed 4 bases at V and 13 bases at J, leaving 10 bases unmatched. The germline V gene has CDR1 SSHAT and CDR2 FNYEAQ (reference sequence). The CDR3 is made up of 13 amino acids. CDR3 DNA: TGTGCCAGCAGCTCAAGCTACAGGGGACCCCAGTTCTTC. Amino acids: CASSSSYRGPQFF.

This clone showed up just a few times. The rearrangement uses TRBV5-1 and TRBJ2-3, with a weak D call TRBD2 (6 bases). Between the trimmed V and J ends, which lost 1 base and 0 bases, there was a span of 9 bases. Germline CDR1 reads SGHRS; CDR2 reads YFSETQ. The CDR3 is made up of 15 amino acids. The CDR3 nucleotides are TGCGCCAGCAGCTTGTCCGGGAGAAGCACAGATACGCAGTATTTT. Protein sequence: CASSLSGRSTDTQYF.

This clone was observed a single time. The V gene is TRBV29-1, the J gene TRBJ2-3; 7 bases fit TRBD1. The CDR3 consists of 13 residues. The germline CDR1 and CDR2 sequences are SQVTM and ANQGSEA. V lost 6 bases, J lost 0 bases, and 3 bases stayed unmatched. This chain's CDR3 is CSVVQGSTDTQYF. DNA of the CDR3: TGCAGCGTGGTACAGGGGAGCACAGATACGCAGTATTTT.

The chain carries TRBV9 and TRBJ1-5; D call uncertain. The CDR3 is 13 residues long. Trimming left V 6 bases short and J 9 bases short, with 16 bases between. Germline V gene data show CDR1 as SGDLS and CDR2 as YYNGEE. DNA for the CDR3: TGTGCCAGCACCCGTGACTCCTATTTGCCCCAGCATTTT. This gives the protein CASTRDSYLPQHF.